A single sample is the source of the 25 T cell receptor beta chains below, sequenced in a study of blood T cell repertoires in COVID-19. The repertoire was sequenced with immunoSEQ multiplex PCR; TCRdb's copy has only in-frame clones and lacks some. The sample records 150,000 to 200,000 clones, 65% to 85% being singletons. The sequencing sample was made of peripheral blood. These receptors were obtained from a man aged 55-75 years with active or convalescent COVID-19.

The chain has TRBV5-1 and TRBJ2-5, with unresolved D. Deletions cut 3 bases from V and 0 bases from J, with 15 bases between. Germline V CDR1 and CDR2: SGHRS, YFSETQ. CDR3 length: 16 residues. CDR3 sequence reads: CASSSGSPSYQETQYF. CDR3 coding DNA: TGCGCCAGCAGCTCCGGGTCTCCGTCGTACCAAGAGACCCAGTACTTC.

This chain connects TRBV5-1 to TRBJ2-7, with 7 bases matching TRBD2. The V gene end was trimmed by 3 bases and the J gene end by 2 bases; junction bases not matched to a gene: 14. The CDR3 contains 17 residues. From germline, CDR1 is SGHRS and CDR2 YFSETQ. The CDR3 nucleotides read TGCGCCAGCAGCTCCGCATCAGCGTCGGGGGGAACCTACGAGCAGTACTTC. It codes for CASSSASASGGTYEQYF.

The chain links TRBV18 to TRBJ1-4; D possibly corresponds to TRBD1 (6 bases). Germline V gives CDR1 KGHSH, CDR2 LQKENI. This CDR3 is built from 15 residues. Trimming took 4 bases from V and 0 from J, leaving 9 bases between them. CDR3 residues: CASSRYRATNEKLFF. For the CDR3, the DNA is TGTGCCAGCTCACGTTACAGGGCAACTAATGAAAAACTGTTTTTT.

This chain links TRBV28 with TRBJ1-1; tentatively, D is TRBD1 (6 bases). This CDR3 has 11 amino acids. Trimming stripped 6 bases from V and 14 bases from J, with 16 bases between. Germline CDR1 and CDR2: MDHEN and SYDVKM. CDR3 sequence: CASSKGQGGFF. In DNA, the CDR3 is TGTGCCAGCAGCAAGGGACAAGGTGGCTTCTTT.

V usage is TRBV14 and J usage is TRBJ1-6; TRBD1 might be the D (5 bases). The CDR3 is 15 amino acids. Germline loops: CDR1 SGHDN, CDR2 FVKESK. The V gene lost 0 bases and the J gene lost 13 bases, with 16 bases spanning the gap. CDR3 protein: CASSQEVAGLSPLHF. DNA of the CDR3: TGTGCCAGCAGCCAAGAAGTGGCAGGGCTTTCGCCCCTCCACTTT.

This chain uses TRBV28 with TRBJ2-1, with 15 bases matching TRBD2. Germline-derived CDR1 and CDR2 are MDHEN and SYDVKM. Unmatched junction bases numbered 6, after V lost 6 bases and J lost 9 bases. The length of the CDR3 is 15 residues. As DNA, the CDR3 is TGTGCCAGCAGACCCCCGGGACTAGCGGGAGGTGAGCAGTTCTTC. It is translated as CASRPPGLAGGEQFF.

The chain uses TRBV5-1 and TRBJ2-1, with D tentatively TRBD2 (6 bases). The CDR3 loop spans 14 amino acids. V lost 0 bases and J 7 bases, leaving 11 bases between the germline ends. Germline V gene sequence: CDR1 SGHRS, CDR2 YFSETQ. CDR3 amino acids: CASSLGTEGNEQFF. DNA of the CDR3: TGCGCCAGCAGCTTGGGGACGGAGGGAAATGAGCAGTTCTTC. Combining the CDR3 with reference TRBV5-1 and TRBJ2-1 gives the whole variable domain KAGVTQTPRYLIKTRGQQVTLSCSPISGHRSVSWYQQTPGQGLQFLFEYFSETQRNKGNFPGRFSGRQFSNSRSEMNVSTLELGDSALYLCASSLGTEGNEQFFGPGTRLTVL.

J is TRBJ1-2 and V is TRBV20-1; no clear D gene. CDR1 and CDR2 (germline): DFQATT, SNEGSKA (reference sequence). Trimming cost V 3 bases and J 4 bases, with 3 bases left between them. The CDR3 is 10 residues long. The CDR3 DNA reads TGCAGTGCTAGCTCCTATGGCTACACCTTC. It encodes CSASSYGYTF.

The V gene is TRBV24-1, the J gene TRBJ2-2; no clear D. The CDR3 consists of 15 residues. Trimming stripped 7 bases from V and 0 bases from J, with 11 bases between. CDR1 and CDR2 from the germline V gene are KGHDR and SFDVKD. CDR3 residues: CATRASASNTGELFF. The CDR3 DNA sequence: TGTGCCACCAGGGCAAGCGCCTCGAACACCGGGGAGCTGTTTTTT.

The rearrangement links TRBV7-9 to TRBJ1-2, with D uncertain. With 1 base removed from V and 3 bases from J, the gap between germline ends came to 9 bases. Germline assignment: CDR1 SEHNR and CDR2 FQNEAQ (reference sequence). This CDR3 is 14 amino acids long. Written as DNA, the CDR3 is TGTGCCAGCAGCTTAGGGCGGGCGGACTATGGCTACACCTTC. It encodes CASSLGRADYGYTF.

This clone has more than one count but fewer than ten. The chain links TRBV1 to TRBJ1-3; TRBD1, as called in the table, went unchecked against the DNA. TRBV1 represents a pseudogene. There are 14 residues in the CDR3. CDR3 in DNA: TGCACCAGCAGCCCCGTTTGGTGGCGAAACACCATATATTTT. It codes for CTSSPVWWRNTIYF.

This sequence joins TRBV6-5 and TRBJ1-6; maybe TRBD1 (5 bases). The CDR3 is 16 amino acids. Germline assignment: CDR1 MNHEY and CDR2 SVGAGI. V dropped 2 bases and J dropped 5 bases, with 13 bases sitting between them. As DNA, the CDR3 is TGTGCCAGCAGTTACGGGGTCGACAGAGATAATTCACCCCTCCACTTT. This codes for CASSYGVDRDNSPLHF.

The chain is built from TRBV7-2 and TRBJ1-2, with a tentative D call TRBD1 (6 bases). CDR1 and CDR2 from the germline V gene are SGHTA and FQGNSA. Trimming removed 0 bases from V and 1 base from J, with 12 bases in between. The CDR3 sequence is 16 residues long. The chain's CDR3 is CASSLAQGRYNYGYTF. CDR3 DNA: TGTGCCAGCAGCTTAGCCCAGGGGCGGTATAACTATGGCTACACCTTC.

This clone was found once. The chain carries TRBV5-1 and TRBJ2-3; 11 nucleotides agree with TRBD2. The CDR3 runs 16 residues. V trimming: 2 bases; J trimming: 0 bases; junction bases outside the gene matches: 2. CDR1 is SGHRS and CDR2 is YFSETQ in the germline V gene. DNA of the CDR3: TGCGCCAGCAGCTTAAGGACTAGCGGGAGCACAGATACGCAGTATTTT. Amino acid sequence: CASSLRTSGSTDTQYF.

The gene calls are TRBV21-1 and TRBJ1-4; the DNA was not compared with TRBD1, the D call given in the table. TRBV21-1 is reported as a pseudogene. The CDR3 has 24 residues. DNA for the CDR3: TGTGCCAGCAGCAAAGAGTTAGGGACAGGGGGTTTCCTTGAAGGGGTAAGAACTAATGAAAAACTGTTTTTT. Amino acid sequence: CASSKELGTGGFLEGVRTNEKLFF.

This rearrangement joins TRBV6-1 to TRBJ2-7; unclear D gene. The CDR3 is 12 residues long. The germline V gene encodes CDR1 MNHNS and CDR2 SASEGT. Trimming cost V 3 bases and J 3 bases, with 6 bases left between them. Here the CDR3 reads CASSDIRYEQYF. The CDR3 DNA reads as TGTGCCAGCAGTGATATCCGCTACGAGCAGTACTTC.

CDR3: CASSQDILRGLVIQYF. In DNA, the CDR3 is TGTGCCAGCAGCCAAGATATTCTTCGGGGTCTCGTCATTCAGTACTTC. The rearrangement joins TRBV4-2 to TRBJ2-4, with a weak D call TRBD2 (5 bases). Germline lookup yields CDR1 LGHNA and CDR2 YNFKEQ. V lost 0 bases and J 9 bases, leaving 18 bases between the germline ends. The CDR3 has 16 residues.

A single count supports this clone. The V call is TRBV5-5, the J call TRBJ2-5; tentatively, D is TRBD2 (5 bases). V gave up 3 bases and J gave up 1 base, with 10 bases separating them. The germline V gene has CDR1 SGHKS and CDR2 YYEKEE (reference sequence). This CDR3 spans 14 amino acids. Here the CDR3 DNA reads TGTGCCAGCAGCTGGCCCGGGGTCCAAGAGACCCAGTACTTC. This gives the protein CASSWPGVQETQYF.

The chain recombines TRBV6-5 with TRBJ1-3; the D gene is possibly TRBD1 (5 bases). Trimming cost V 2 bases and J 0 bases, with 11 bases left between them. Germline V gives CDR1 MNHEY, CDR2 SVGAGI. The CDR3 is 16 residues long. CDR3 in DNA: TGTGCCAGCAGTTACGGGGCCGGGGGCTCTGGAAACACCATATATTTT. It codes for CASSYGAGGSGNTIYF.

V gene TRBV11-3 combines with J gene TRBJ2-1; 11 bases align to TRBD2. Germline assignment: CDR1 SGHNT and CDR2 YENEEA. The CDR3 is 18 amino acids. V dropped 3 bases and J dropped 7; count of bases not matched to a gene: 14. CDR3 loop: CASSLEGKMSSGGNEQFF. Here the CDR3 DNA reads TGTGCCAGCAGCTTGGAAGGGAAGATGTCTAGCGGGGGGAATGAGCAGTTCTTC.

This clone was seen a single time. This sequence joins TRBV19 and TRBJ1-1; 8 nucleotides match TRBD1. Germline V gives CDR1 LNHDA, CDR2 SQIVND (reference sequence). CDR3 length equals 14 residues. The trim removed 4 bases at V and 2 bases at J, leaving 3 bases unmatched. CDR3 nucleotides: TGTGCCAGTAGTAAGACAGGGGTCAACACTGAAGCTTTCTTT. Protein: CASSKTGVNTEAFF.

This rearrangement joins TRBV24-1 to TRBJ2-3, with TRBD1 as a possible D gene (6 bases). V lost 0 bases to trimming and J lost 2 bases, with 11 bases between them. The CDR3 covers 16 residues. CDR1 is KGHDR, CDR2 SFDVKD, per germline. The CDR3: CATSDLPGVDTDTQYF. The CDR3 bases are TGTGCCACCAGTGATTTGCCAGGGGTCGACACAGATACGCAGTATTTT.

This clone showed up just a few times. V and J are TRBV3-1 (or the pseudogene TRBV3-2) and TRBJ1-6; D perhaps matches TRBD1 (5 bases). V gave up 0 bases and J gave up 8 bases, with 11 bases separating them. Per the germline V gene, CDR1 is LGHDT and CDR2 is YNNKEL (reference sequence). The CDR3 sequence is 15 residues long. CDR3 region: CASSQETAMYSPLHF. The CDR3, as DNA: TGTGCCAGCAGCCAAGAGACAGCCATGTATTCACCCCTCCACTTT.

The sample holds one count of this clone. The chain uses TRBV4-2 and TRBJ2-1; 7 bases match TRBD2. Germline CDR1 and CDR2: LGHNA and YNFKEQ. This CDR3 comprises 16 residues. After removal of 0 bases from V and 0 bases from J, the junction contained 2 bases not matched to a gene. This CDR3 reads CASSQEGGSSYNEQFF. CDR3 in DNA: TGTGCCAGCAGCCAAGAGGGCGGGAGCTCCTACAATGAGCAGTTCTTC.

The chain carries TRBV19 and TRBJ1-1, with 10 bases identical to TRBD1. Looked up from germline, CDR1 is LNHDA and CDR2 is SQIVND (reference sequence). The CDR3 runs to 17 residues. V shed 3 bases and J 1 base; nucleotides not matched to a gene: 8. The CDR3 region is CASSMRQGASGNTEAFF. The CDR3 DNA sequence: TGTGCCAGTAGTATGCGACAGGGGGCATCAGGGAACACTGAAGCTTTCTTT.